One and the same sample provided the 8 T cell receptor beta chains below, sequenced in a study of blood T cell repertoires in COVID-19. The assay was immunoSEQ multiplex PCR, and TCRdb's table has in-frame clones only and misses some. The data hold 100,000 to 150,000 clones, with roughly four fifths observed a single time. What was sequenced was peripheral blood. The receptors were gathered from a man in his sixties with acute or convalescent COVID-19.

The chain combines TRBV21-1 with TRBJ2-5; TRBD2 is taken as the D call from the table, unchecked against the DNA. TRBV21-1 is described as a pseudogene. The CDR3 covers 11 residues. In DNA, the CDR3 is TGTGCCAGCCCCATTAGAGAGACCCAGTACTTC. Encoded protein: CASPIRETQYF.

The chain links TRBV4-1 to TRBJ2-7, with a tentative D call TRBD2 (5 bases). CDR3 length: 15 amino acids. V lost 1 base and J lost 3, with 13 bases in between. Germline-derived CDR1 and CDR2 are MGHRA and YSYEKL. CDR3 residues: CASSQGKAENYEQYF. The CDR3 DNA follows: TGCGCCAGCAGCCAAGGTAAAGCGGAGAACTACGAGCAGTACTTC.

The J gene is TRBJ2-1, the V gene TRBV15; 14 nucleotides line up with TRBD2. Germline V CDR1 and CDR2: LNHNV, YYDKDF (reference sequence). V dropped 2 bases and J dropped 8; count of bases not matched to a gene: 8. There are 17 residues in the CDR3. CDR3 sequence reads: CATSRLGTSGRFDEQFF. Here the CDR3 DNA reads TGTGCCACCAGCAGATTAGGGACTAGCGGGAGATTCGATGAGCAGTTCTTC.

The chain has TRBV7-3 and TRBJ2-3; 8 bases fit TRBD2. This CDR3 is 14 amino acids long. V was clipped by 5 bases and J by 4 bases; unmatched bases: 5. CDR1 is SGHTA, CDR2 FQGTGA, per germline. For the CDR3, the DNA is TGTGCCAGCAGCCGAGCGGGAGACCCAGATACGCAGTATTTT. It yields the protein CASSRAGDPDTQYF. Based on the CDR3 plus reference TRBV7-3 and TRBJ2-3, the full variable domain is GAGVSQTPSNKVTEKGKYVELRCDPISGHTALYWYRQSLGQGPEFLIYFQGTGAADDSGLPNDRFFAVRPEGSVSTLKIQRTERGDSAVYLCASSRAGDPDTQYFGPGTRLTVL.

This clone was recorded once. This chain links TRBV7-2 with TRBJ2-7, with D possibly matching TRBD2 (6 bases). Germline CDR1 and CDR2: SGHTA and FQGNSA. Trimming shortened V by 1 base and J by 5 bases, and 12 bases separated the two germline ends. The CDR3 is made up of 14 amino acids. This chain's CDR3 is CASSLGPSVHEQYF. CDR3 in DNA: TGTGCCAGCAGCTTAGGGCCTAGCGTCCACGAGCAGTACTTC.

This CDR3 reads CASTLGGGSGDYGYTF. Written as DNA, the CDR3 is TGTGCCAGCACCTTGGGAGGGGGATCTGGTGACTATGGCTACACCTTC. The chain uses TRBV11-2 and TRBJ1-2, with D tentatively TRBD1 (6 bases). The CDR3 sequence is 16 residues long. The ends were cut back, 7 bases at V and 3 bases at J, with 21 bases in the middle. Looked up from germline, CDR1 is SGHAT and CDR2 is FQNNGV.

The V call is TRBV30, the J call TRBJ1-5; no clear D gene. V lost 0 bases and J 3 bases, leaving 9 bases between the germline ends. This CDR3 contains 14 residues. Germline CDR1 is GTSNPN and CDR2 is SVGIG (reference sequence). CDR3 region: CAWSVGGINQPQHF. For the CDR3, the DNA is TGTGCCTGGAGTGTAGGAGGGATCAATCAGCCCCAGCATTTT.

The chain carries TRBV30 and TRBJ2-1; 10 nucleotides match TRBD2. Germline CDR1 and CDR2: GTSNPN and SVGIG (reference sequence). Trimming removed 3 bases from V and 9 bases from J; junction bases left unmatched: 5. The CDR3 has 13 amino acids. CDR3 DNA sequence: TGTGCCTGGAGAGATAGCGGGAGGCCTGAGCAGTTCTTC. Its protein product is CAWRDSGRPEQFF.